This is a list of T cell receptor beta chains from one sample in a study of blood T cell repertoires in COVID-19. Some clones are missing from TCRdb's copy, which holds only in-frame ones; the method was immunoSEQ multiplex PCR. Here the sample spans 220,000 or so clones, roughly 81% being singletons. Sequenced material: peripheral blood. These receptors originate from a man aged 45 to 65 who had recovered from COVID-19. Each CDR3 is given with its conserved first and last residue. Each record gives: clone size, J gene, V gene, D gene, CDR3 DNA, CDR3 protein. The D gene is left open where the match is weak. Part of the rows lack a size; the others show once, few, many or a class for expanded clones.

abundance: .
j_gene: TRBJ1-1
v_gene: TRBV27
d_gene: .
CDR3nt: TGTGCCAGCAGGCCGGGGGTCAACACTGAAGCTTTCTTT
CDR3aa: CASRPGVNTEAFF

abundance: .
j_gene: TRBJ1-6
v_gene: TRBV7-6
d_gene: TRBD1
CDR3nt: TGTGCCAGCAGCTTAGCGCAGGGGGCTTATTCACCCCTCCACTTT
CDR3aa: CASSLAQGAYSPLHF

abundance: .
j_gene: TRBJ1-1
v_gene: TRBV7-9
d_gene: TRBD1
CDR3nt: TGTGCCAGCAGCCCCCCGGGACAGGGGCTGAACACTGAAGCTTTCTTT
CDR3aa: CASSPPGQGLNTEAFF

abundance: .
j_gene: TRBJ2-2
v_gene: TRBV7-6
d_gene: TRBD1
CDR3nt: TGTGCCAGCAGCTTAGGTGGTAGGGCAGGGGGCAGCACCGGGGAGCTGTTTTTT
CDR3aa: CASSLGGRAGGSTGELFF

abundance: once
j_gene: TRBJ2-7
v_gene: TRBV28
d_gene: .
CDR3nt: TGTGCCAGCAGGCCGGGACAACGCTCCTACGAGCAGTACTTC
CDR3aa: CASRPGQRSYEQYF

abundance: .
j_gene: TRBJ2-6
v_gene: TRBV29-1
d_gene: .
CDR3nt: TGCAGCGTTGGGGCAGGGTCCGGGGCCAACGTCCTGACTTTC
CDR3aa: CSVGAGSGANVLTF

abundance: once
j_gene: TRBJ2-3
v_gene: TRBV9
d_gene: .
CDR3nt: TGTGCCAGCAGCGCCAGGATGGGCACAGATACGCAGTATTTT
CDR3aa: CASSARMGTDTQYF

abundance: .
j_gene: TRBJ2-5
v_gene: TRBV27
d_gene: TRBD1
CDR3nt: TGTGCCAGCAGTGGAACAGGGGGCGAGGAGACCCAGTACTTC
CDR3aa: CASSGTGGEETQYF

abundance: .
j_gene: TRBJ2-7
v_gene: TRBV3-1/TRBV3-2
d_gene: TRBD1
CDR3nt: TGTGCCAGCAGCCGACAGGGTGCCTACGAGCAGTACTTC
CDR3aa: CASSRQGAYEQYF

abundance: .
j_gene: TRBJ2-5
v_gene: TRBV9
d_gene: TRBD2
CDR3nt: TGTGCCAGCAGCCCCTCCGGCGGGAGGGTAGTAGAGACCCAGTACTTC
CDR3aa: CASSPSGGRVVETQYF

abundance: .
j_gene: TRBJ2-5
v_gene: TRBV11-2
d_gene: TRBD1
CDR3nt: TGTGCCAGCAGTCAGGGGACAGGGCTGTACCAAGAGACCCAGTACTTC
CDR3aa: CASSQGTGLYQETQYF

abundance: .
j_gene: TRBJ1-5
v_gene: TRBV4-2
d_gene: .
CDR3nt: TGTGCCAGCAGCCAAGATTCGGCAGGGGTGGGTCAGCCCCAGCATTTT
CDR3aa: CASSQDSAGVGQPQHF

abundance: .
j_gene: TRBJ2-6
v_gene: TRBV5-1
d_gene: .
CDR3nt: TGCGCCAGCAGCTTGAGTACGGGCTCTGGGGCCAACGTCCTGACTTTC
CDR3aa: CASSLSTGSGANVLTF

abundance: few
j_gene: TRBJ2-2
v_gene: TRBV11-2
d_gene: .
CDR3nt: TGTGCCAGCAGCTTAGATCCACGGGAAACCGGGGAGCTGTTTTTT
CDR3aa: CASSLDPRETGELFF

abundance: .
j_gene: TRBJ2-7
v_gene: TRBV13
d_gene: TRBD1
CDR3nt: TGTGCCAGCAGCTCCGAACATCTCGACAGGGGGCGATTCCGCGAGCAGTACTTC
CDR3aa: CASSSEHLDRGRFREQYF

abundance: few
j_gene: TRBJ2-2
v_gene: TRBV7-8
d_gene: .
CDR3nt: TGTGCCAGCAGCTTATACAGGACGACCGGGGAGCTGTTTTTT
CDR3aa: CASSLYRTTGELFF

abundance: .
j_gene: TRBJ1-1
v_gene: TRBV7-8
d_gene: .
CDR3nt: TGTGCCAGCACCGCTTCCGGGGTAGAACTTGAAGCTTTCTTT
CDR3aa: CASTASGVELEAFF

abundance: .
j_gene: TRBJ1-1
v_gene: TRBV6-5
d_gene: TRBD1
CDR3nt: TGTGCCAGCAGTTACTCCCCCCGGACAGGAACTGAAGCTTTCTTT
CDR3aa: CASSYSPRTGTEAFF

abundance: .
j_gene: TRBJ1-5
v_gene: TRBV7-2
d_gene: TRBD1
CDR3nt: TGTGCCAGCAGACAAGGACAGGGGCATAATCAGCCCCAGCATTTT
CDR3aa: CASRQGQGHNQPQHF

abundance: .
j_gene: TRBJ1-1
v_gene: TRBV4-1
d_gene: .
CDR3nt: TGCGCCAGCAGTCCTACAGGGTACACTGAAGCTTTCTTT
CDR3aa: CASSPTGYTEAFF

abundance: .
j_gene: TRBJ2-7
v_gene: TRBV18
d_gene: TRBD2
CDR3nt: TGTGCCAGCTCACCTCCGGGGCTAGCGGGAGGGACCCCTCACGAGCAGTACTTC
CDR3aa: CASSPPGLAGGTPHEQYF

abundance: .
j_gene: TRBJ2-3
v_gene: TRBV11-2
d_gene: .
CDR3nt: TGTGCCAGCACCCTGGACCAGCGGATTAACACAGATACGCAGTATTTT
CDR3aa: CASTLDQRINTDTQYF

abundance: .
j_gene: TRBJ2-1
v_gene: TRBV12-3/TRBV12-4
d_gene: .
CDR3nt: TGTGCCAGCAGTCTCTCCCAGCGACGTGAGCAGTTCTTC
CDR3aa: CASSLSQRREQFF

abundance: .
j_gene: TRBJ2-2
v_gene: TRBV4-2
d_gene: TRBD2
CDR3nt: TGTGCCAGCAGCCAAGACGGACTAGCTAAGAACACCGGGGAGCTGTTTTTT
CDR3aa: CASSQDGLAKNTGELFF

abundance: .
j_gene: TRBJ1-2
v_gene: TRBV9
d_gene: TRBD1
CDR3nt: TGTGCCAGCAGCGGATGGACAGGGCAACCCGCCCTAAGCTATGGCTACACCTTC
CDR3aa: CASSGWTGQPALSYGYTF

abundance: few
j_gene: TRBJ2-2
v_gene: TRBV18
d_gene: .
CDR3nt: TGTGCCAGCTCACCTGGACCGTCCGAGGGCACCGGGGAGCTGTTTTTT
CDR3aa: CASSPGPSEGTGELFF

abundance: .
j_gene: TRBJ2-7
v_gene: TRBV24-1
d_gene: .
CDR3nt: TGTGCCACCAGTGATTTGATAGATCCGCGGGGTCTACCCTCCTACGAGCAGTACTTC
CDR3aa: CATSDLIDPRGLPSYEQYF

abundance: .
j_gene: TRBJ2-3
v_gene: TRBV27
d_gene: TRBD1
CDR3nt: TGTGCCAGCAGGTCGGGACAGTTCACAGATACGCAGTATTTT
CDR3aa: CASRSGQFTDTQYF

abundance: .
j_gene: TRBJ1-6
v_gene: TRBV6-5
d_gene: .
CDR3nt: TGTGCCAGCAGTTCCCTCCCGACGGGGTATAATTCACCCCTCCACTTT
CDR3aa: CASSSLPTGYNSPLHF

abundance: .
j_gene: TRBJ1-1
v_gene: TRBV7-9
d_gene: .
CDR3nt: TGTGCCAGCAGCTTACCTCCCTCTGAAGCTTTCTTT
CDR3aa: CASSLPPSEAFF

abundance: .
j_gene: TRBJ1-2
v_gene: TRBV29-1
d_gene: TRBD1
CDR3nt: TGCAGCGTGAGACAGGGGGGTGGCTACACCTTC
CDR3aa: CSVRQGGGYTF

abundance: .
j_gene: TRBJ1-1
v_gene: TRBV4-1
d_gene: .
CDR3nt: TGCGCCAGCAGCCAAGCGGGGGGCTACACTGAAGCTTTCTTT
CDR3aa: CASSQAGGYTEAFF

abundance: .
j_gene: TRBJ1-5
v_gene: TRBV7-2
d_gene: TRBD1
CDR3nt: TGTGCCAGCAGCTTAGGAATAGACAGGGGCCAGCCCCAGCATTTT
CDR3aa: CASSLGIDRGQPQHF

abundance: .
j_gene: TRBJ2-7
v_gene: TRBV27
d_gene: TRBD1
CDR3nt: TGTGCCAGCAGTTGGGACAGCCTAAGCTCCTACGAGCAGTACTTC
CDR3aa: CASSWDSLSSYEQYF

abundance: .
j_gene: TRBJ2-5
v_gene: TRBV14
d_gene: .
CDR3nt: TGTGCCAGCAGCCTTCTCATAGCGGCAACGCAAGAGACCCAGTACTTC
CDR3aa: CASSLLIAATQETQYF

abundance: .
j_gene: TRBJ1-1
v_gene: TRBV6-1
d_gene: .
CDR3nt: TGTGCCAGCAGTGAGTTAGTGGGGGCCGGGGACACTGAAGCTTTCTTT
CDR3aa: CASSELVGAGDTEAFF

abundance: .
j_gene: TRBJ2-1
v_gene: TRBV7-2
d_gene: TRBD2
CDR3nt: TGTGCCAGCAGCTTAGTGGGCGGGACTAATATCGATGAGCAGTTCTTC
CDR3aa: CASSLVGGTNIDEQFF

abundance: .
j_gene: TRBJ2-1
v_gene: TRBV7-2
d_gene: .
CDR3nt: TGTGCCAGCAGCTTAGGTGGGGGAGGCAATGAGCAGTTCTTC
CDR3aa: CASSLGGGGNEQFF

abundance: .
j_gene: TRBJ1-5
v_gene: TRBV6-5
d_gene: TRBD1
CDR3nt: TGTGCCAGCAGTTTGACAGGGAAGAATCAGCCCCAGCATTTT
CDR3aa: CASSLTGKNQPQHF

abundance: .
j_gene: TRBJ2-1
v_gene: TRBV27
d_gene: .
CDR3nt: TGTGCCAGCAGTGCGGCGAATGAGCAGTTCTTC
CDR3aa: CASSAANEQFF

abundance: once
j_gene: TRBJ2-2
v_gene: TRBV7-9
d_gene: .
CDR3nt: TGTGCCAGCAGCTCAAACACGAACACCGGGGAGCTGTTTTTT
CDR3aa: CASSSNTNTGELFF

abundance: .
j_gene: TRBJ2-7
v_gene: TRBV27
d_gene: TRBD2
CDR3nt: TGTGCCAGCAGTTTTCATTTTGGGGGACTAGCGGGAGGGCCCAGCAACGAGCAGTACTTC
CDR3aa: CASSFHFGGLAGGPSNEQYF

abundance: few
j_gene: TRBJ2-7
v_gene: TRBV6-5
d_gene: .
CDR3nt: TGTGCCAGCAGTTACTCCGAGACAGCCTCGAATTACCACTTC
CDR3aa: CASSYSETASNYHF

abundance: once
j_gene: TRBJ1-2
v_gene: TRBV10-1
d_gene: .
CDR3nt: TGCGCCAGCAGTGGGAATATAGGGGACTCTAACTATGGCTACACCTTC
CDR3aa: CASSGNIGDSNYGYTF

abundance: .
j_gene: TRBJ1-1
v_gene: TRBV7-9
d_gene: TRBD1
CDR3nt: TGTGCCAGCAGCTTCAGCCAGGGGGCAGGGAACACTGAAGCTTTCTTT
CDR3aa: CASSFSQGAGNTEAFF